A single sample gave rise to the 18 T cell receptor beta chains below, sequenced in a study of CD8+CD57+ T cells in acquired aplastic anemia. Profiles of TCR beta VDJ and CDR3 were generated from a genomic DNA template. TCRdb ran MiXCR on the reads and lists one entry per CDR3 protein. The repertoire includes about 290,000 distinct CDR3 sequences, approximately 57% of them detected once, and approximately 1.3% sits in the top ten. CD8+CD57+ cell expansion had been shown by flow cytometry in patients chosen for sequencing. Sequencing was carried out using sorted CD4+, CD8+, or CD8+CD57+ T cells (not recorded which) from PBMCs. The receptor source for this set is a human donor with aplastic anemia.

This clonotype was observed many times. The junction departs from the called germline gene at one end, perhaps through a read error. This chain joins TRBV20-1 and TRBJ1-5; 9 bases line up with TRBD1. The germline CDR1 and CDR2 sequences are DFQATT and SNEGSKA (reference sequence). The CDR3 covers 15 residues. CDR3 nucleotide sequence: TGCGGTGCCACTCGTCGAGGACAGGGGAATCAGCCCCAGCATTTT. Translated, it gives CGATRRGQGNQPQHF.

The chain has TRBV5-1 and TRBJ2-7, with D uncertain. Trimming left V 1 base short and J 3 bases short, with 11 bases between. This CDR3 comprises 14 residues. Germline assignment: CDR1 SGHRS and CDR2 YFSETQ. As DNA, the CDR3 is TGCGCCAGCAGCTTGCTTCCAGAGAGCTACGAGCAGTACTTC. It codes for CASSLLPESYEQYF.

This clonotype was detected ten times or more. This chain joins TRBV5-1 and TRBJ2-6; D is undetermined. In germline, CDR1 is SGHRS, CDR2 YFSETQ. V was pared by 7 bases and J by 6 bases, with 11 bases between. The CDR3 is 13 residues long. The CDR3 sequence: CASRPPPANVLTF. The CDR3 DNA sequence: TGCGCCAGCCGACCACCTCCGGCCAACGTCCTGACTTTC. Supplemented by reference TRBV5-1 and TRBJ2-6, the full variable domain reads KAGVTQTPRYLIKTRGQQVTLSCSPISGHRSVSWYQQTPGQGLQFLFEYFSETQRNKGNFPGRFSGRQFSNSRSEMNVSTLELGDSALYLCASRPPPANVLTFGAGSRLTVL.

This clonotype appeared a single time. In nucleotides, the CDR3 is TGTGCCAGCAGTTACTACTCATCGGGTGAGAGAGTTCTGGTTTCACCCCTCCACTTT. It translates to CASSYYSSGERVLVSPLHF. This chain links TRBV2 with TRBJ1-6; D uncertain. This CDR3 has 19 residues. CDR1 and CDR2 (germline): SNHLY, FYNNEI. V was pared by 5 bases and J by 9 bases, with 29 bases between.

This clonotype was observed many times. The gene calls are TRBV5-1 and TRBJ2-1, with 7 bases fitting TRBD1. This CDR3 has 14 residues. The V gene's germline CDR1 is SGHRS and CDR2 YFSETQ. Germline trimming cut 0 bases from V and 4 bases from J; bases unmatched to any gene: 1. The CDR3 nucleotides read TGCGCCAGCAGCTTGGGGGACAGATACAATGAGCAGTTCTTC. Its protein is CASSLGDRYNEQFF.

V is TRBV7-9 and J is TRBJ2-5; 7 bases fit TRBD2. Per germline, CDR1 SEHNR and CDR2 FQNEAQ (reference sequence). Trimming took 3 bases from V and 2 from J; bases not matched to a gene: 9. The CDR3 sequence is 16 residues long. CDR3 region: CASSFGGLDPQETQYF. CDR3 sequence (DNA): TGTGCCAGCAGCTTTGGAGGACTAGACCCTCAAGAGACCCAGTACTTC.

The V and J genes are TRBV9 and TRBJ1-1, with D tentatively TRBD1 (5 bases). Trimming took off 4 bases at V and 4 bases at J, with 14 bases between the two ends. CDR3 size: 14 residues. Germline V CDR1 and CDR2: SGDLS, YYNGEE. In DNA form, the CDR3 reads TGTGCCAGCAGCAGCTTAGCAGGGAGCACTGAAGCTTTCTTT. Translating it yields CASSSLAGSTEAFF.

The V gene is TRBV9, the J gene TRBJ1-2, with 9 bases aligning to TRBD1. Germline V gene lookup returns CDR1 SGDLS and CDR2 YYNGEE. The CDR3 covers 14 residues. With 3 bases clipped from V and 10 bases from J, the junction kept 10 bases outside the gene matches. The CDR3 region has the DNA TGTGCCAGCAGCGCAACGACAGGGGGAGTATTCTACACCTTC. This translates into CASSATTGGVFYTF.

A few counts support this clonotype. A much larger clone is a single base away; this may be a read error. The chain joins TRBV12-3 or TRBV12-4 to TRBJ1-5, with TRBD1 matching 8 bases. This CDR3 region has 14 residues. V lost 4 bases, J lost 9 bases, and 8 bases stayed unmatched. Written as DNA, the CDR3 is TGTGCCAGCAGTTCCGACAGGGGAACTCTGCCCCAGCATTTT. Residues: CASSSDRGTLPQHF.

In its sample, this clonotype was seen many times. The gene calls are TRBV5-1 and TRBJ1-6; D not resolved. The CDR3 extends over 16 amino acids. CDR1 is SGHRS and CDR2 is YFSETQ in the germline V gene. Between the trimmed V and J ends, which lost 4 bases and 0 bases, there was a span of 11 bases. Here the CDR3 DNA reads TGCGCCAGCAGCCCGGCGGTGGGCTCCTATAATTCACCCCTCCACTTT. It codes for CASSPAVGSYNSPLHF.

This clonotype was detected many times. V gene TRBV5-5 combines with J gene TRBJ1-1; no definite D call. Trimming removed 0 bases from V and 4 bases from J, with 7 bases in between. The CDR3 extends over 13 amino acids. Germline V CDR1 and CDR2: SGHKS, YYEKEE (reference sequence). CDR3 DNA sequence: TGTGCCAGCAGCTTGGTGTCCCTCACTGAAGCTTTCTTT. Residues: CASSLVSLTEAFF.

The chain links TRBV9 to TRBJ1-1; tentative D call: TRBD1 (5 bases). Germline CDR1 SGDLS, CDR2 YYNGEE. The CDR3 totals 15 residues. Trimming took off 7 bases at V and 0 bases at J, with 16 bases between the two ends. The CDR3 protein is CASDRGDHMNTEAFF. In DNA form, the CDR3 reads TGTGCCAGCGACAGAGGGGACCACATGAACACTGAAGCTTTCTTT.

In nucleotides, the CDR3 is TGTGCCAGCAGGACTAGCGGAGGGAAAAACATTCAGTACTTC. Amino acid sequence: CASRTSGGKNIQYF. The V and J genes are TRBV12-3 or TRBV12-4 and TRBJ2-4, with TRBD2 identical over 9 bases. J gave up 4 bases and V 6 bases, and 4 bases lay outside the gene matches. The CDR3 length is 14 residues.

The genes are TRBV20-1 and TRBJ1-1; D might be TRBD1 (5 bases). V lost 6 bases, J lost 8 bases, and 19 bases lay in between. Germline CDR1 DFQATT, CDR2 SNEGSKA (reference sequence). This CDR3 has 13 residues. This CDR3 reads CSAEGTAVEEAFF. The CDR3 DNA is TGCAGTGCGGAAGGGACCGCTGTAGAGGAAGCTTTCTTT.

CDR3 amino acids: CASTGPIRYNEQFF. CDR3 sequence (DNA): TGTGCCAGCACCGGTCCAATCAGGTACAATGAGCAGTTCTTC. This sequence joins TRBV7-9 and TRBJ2-1; D is uncertain. Germline V gene data show CDR1 as SEHNR and CDR2 as FQNEAQ (reference sequence). The CDR3 is made up of 14 amino acids. V was trimmed by 7 bases and J by 4 bases, leaving 14 bases between them.

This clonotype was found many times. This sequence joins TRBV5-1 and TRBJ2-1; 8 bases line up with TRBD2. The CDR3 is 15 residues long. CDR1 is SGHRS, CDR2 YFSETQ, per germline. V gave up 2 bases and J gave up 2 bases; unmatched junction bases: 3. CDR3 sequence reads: CASSLSGGPYNEQFF. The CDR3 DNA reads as TGCGCCAGCAGCTTAAGCGGGGGCCCCTACAATGAGCAGTTCTTC.

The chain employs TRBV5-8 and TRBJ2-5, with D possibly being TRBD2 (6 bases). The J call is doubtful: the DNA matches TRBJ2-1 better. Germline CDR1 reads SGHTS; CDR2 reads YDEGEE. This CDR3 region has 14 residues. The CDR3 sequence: CASSTTSRVDEQFF. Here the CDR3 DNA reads TGTGCCAGCAGCACCACTAGCCGGGTGGATGAGCAGTTCTTC.

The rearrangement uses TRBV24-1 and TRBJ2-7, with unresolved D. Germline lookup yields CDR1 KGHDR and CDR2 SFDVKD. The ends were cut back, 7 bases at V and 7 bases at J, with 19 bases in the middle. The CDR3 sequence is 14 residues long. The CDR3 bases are TGTGCCACCAGGGATAGCAGTGGTATGGGAGAGCAGTACTTC. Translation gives CATRDSSGMGEQYF.